The entry that follows covers one T cell receptor beta chain sequence. Its target is unknown. This specimen comes from a study of multiple sclerosis patients with progressive multifocal leukoencephalopathy. Time point specified: 6 months of natalizumab therapy. Every listed patient previously received interferon beta; all PML patients were women. Method: immunoSEQ multiplex PCR; TCRdb's copy keeps in-frame clones and lacks some. The sample includes around 30,000 clones, approximately 89% of them seen just once. Looked up from germline, CDR1 is SGHNT and CDR2 is YYREEE (reference sequence). V lost 0 bases and J 8 bases, leaving 15 bases between the germline ends. The CDR3 runs to 15 residues. Whole-study results and caveats: Lower normalized Shannon entropy suggested reduced TRB diversity in most PML patients. TRBV and TRBJ usage showed no common pattern when PML developed. Findings may reflect JC virus infection or just general immunocompromise.

The sample consisted of PBMCs, taken from a patient treated with natalizumab. The chain joins TRBV5-4 to TRBJ2-1; perhaps TRBD1 as D (7 bases). This receptor was identified in a human donor with multiple sclerosis. CDR3 amino acids: CASSLGGAGGHEQFF. DNA for the CDR3: TGTGCCAGCAGCTTGGGCGGGGCAGGGGGTCATGAGCAGTTCTTC.